This T cell receptor (beta chain) is from a study of blood T cell repertoires in COVID-19. Produced via immunoSEQ multiplex PCR; TCRdb's table is partial and in-frame only. The table shows over 85,000 clones, with 82% occurring only once. Between the trimmed V and J ends, which lost 0 bases and 7 bases, there was a span of 9 bases. CDR3 length: 13 amino acids. Germline CDR1 reads SGHTA; CDR2 reads FQGTGA. The source material was peripheral blood. J is TRBJ1-2 and V is TRBV7-3, with D maybe TRBD1 (6 bases). The sequence was collected from a woman aged 55-70 years with acute or convalescent COVID-19. The CDR3 loop reads CASSLTQGSGYTF. The DNA of the CDR3 is TGTGCCAGCAGCTTAACGCAGGGGTCTGGCTACACCTTC.